The source of this T cell receptor delta chain is a study of γδ T cells in repeated Plasmodium falciparum infection. The wider study: Sampling occurred at baseline, pre-infection for selected infections, and 21 days post-infection.

V shed 0 bases and J 0 bases; nucleotides not matched to a gene: 24. CDR3 length equals 23 residues. Per germline, CDR1 TSWWSYY and CDR2 QGS. This clone was observed many times. Antigen specificity is unknown. A far larger clone is just one base off, so this is likely a read error. Regarding the study as a whole: Vdelta2-negative gammadelta repertoires, largely Vdelta1+, seemingly showed infection-driven waves of new clonal selection.

Gammadelta T cells were flow-sorted from PBMC into Vgamma9/Vdelta2+ and Vdelta2-negative populations for bulk analysis. TCRdb re-called the multiplex PCR reads using CATT. Of under 65,000 delta-chain clones listed, about 1.5% are singletons. Sequenced input: gamma-delta T cells from blood. This chain links TRDV1 with TRDJ1; 8 nucleotides align to TRDD2. The clonotype was recovered from a pool of human donors (malaria-infected and uninfected, not separated). The CDR3 loop reads CALGELKIFLLTPGIVYTDKLIF. CDR3 nucleotides: TGTGCTCTTGGGGAACTCAAAATCTTCCTACTGACCCCGGGGATCGTGTACACCGATAAACTCATCTTT.